This is a list of T cell receptor beta chains from one sample in a study of cytomegalovirus exposure and HLA in healthy donors. Some clones are missing from TCRdb's copy, which holds only in-frame ones; the method was immunoSEQ multiplex PCR. The table shows fewer than 200,000 clones, with around 80% occurring only once. The sample was PBMCs. The receptor source for this set is a man aged 40-55 years in good health and CMV-seronegative. The CDR3 runs from the conserved cysteine through the conserved F or W.

>TRBJ2-7|TRBV29-1
CSVVGRGAGSYYEQYF
>TRBJ1-4|TRBV7-2
CASSVNREGEKLFF
>TRBJ2-3|TRBV13
CASSSYARTSGRGSTDTQYF
>TRBJ2-3|TRBV7-8
CASSLVGLAGYSSTDTQYF
>TRBJ1-5|TRBV23-1
CASSHTGGYSNQPQHF
>TRBJ2-3|TRBV15
CATSGSGDTQYF
>TRBJ2-5|TRBV5-1
CASTGQGRTQYF
>TRBJ1-1|TRBV7-9
CSSSLGLIAFF
>TRBJ2-3|TRBV7-6
CASSLRLAPADTQYF
>TRBJ1-1|TRBV7-2
CASHKGQGTEAFF
>TRBJ2-5|TRBV10-2
CASRQVPAGGTQYF
>TRBJ2-7|TRBV20-1
CSANGNYEQYF
>TRBJ2-2|TRBV5-1
CASRLDLTSRSGELFF
>TRBJ2-7|TRBV5-4
CASSPAGPLYEQYF
>TRBJ2-5|TRBV19
CASSTGTGIQETQYF
>TRBJ2-3|TRBV7-2
CASARFTDTQYF
>TRBJ1-4|TRBV19
CASRAVQGGEKLFF
>TRBJ1-1|TRBV10-3
CAIWDSKNTEAFF
>TRBJ2-7|TRBV6-1
CASSENVGSPYEQYF